Listed below are T cell receptor beta chains from one sample, sequenced in a study of blood T cell repertoires in COVID-19. Here immunoSEQ multiplex PCR was the method, and the copy in TCRdb shows in-frame clones only, minus some. Among 150,000 to 200,000 clones listed, around 73% were seen once. Sequenced: PBMCs or T cells enriched from blood (not recorded which). The receptors shown here come from a woman in her fifties or sixties who had recovered from COVID-19. CDR3s include the opening cysteine and the closing phenylalanine or tryptophan.

V	J	CDR3
TRBV7-9	TRBJ1-3	CASSQGPGNTIYF
TRBV9	TRBJ2-2	CASSVEGGTGELFF
TRBV18	TRBJ2-2	CASSPAGGSNTGELFF
TRBV19	TRBJ1-1	CASSNHERTEAFF
TRBV28	TRBJ1-4	CASRRTGPNEKLFF
TRBV7-3	TRBJ2-7	CASSPVAGGSSYEQYF
TRBV28	TRBJ1-5	CASTERGLQPQHF
TRBV30	TRBJ2-3	CAWKPLTDTQYF
TRBV6-6	TRBJ1-4	CASSSPGQGDEKLFF
TRBV7-9	TRBJ2-3	CASSLVASDRSTDTQYF
TRBV28	TRBJ2-1	CASSFAGVSYNEQFF
TRBV15	TRBJ1-6	CATSRVRGGNSPLHF
TRBV27	TRBJ2-3	CASSLLSGTSGTDTQYF
TRBV4-1	TRBJ2-7	CASSRGLAGGEEQYF
TRBV6-5	TRBJ2-3	CASRLGQITDTQYF
TRBV2	TRBJ2-7	CASSPGQGRYEQYF
TRBV28	TRBJ1-2	CASLDPGQLGYTF
TRBV2	TRBJ2-7	CASIPPGQPPYEQYF
TRBV5-8	TRBJ2-1	CASSPPTGQGSNEQFF
TRBV5-4	TRBJ2-1	CASRLAGEVNEQFF
TRBV7-3	TRBJ1-1	CASSLSQGTEAFF
TRBV7-2	TRBJ2-1	CASARFNDNEQFF
TRBV28	TRBJ1-5	CASSRTGGQQPQHF
TRBV5-5	TRBJ2-7	CASSLDSGRAEQYF
TRBV7-3	TRBJ2-3	CASSFSSTDTQYF
TRBV25-1	TRBJ2-2	CASSERGVSTGELFF
TRBV30	TRBJ1-4	CAWSVQGREKLFF
TRBV19	TRBJ1-5	CASSIVFTPADSNQPQHF
TRBV5-1	TRBJ2-2	CASSGLAGGLGTGELFF
TRBV18	TRBJ2-2	CASSPPGLAGGTGELFF
TRBV5-1	TRBJ2-1	CASSTGTGGSGAYNEQFF
TRBV5-4	TRBJ2-7	CASSLTGGNEQYF
TRBV2	TRBJ1-2	CASTPRRGYGYTF
TRBV19	TRBJ2-7	CASSASRDRGREQYF
TRBV5-1	TRBJ2-5	CASSPDRVGQETQYF
TRBV2	TRBJ2-1	CASSVSSGSYNEQFF
TRBV7-2	TRBJ1-1	CASSLVPRGGTEAFF
TRBV28	TRBJ1-2	CASSRGTGLMSYTF
TRBV28	TRBJ2-3	CASSLGGRGGYLGDTQYF
TRBV4-3	TRBJ2-3	CASSQDRASGMGGDTQYF
TRBV7-8	TRBJ2-2	CASNPRGQGTGELFF
TRBV18	TRBJ2-1	CASSKTSGRAVEQFF
TRBV5-1	TRBJ2-4	CASSLSPASGTGAKNIQYF
TRBV5-1	TRBJ2-7	CASSPTGYEQYF
TRBV19	TRBJ1-1	CATTGVMNTEAFF
TRBV2	TRBJ2-7	CASSEGLQGGEYEQYF
TRBV4-3	TRBJ2-2	CASSQSPGTSGTGELFF
TRBV28	TRBJ1-2	CASTEGPYGYTF
TRBV5-8	TRBJ2-2	CASSLVEPELFF
TRBV2	TRBJ1-4	CASSGRMEELFF
TRBV3-1/TRBV3-2	TRBJ2-1	CASSQGDRGNEQFF
TRBV7-9	TRBJ1-2	CASSFGSESYGYTF
TRBV24-1	TRBJ2-5	CATSKTGVPEETQYF
TRBV30	TRBJ2-2	CAWSGGLAITGELFF
TRBV28	TRBJ2-7	CASSPSTLGLAGGHEQYF
TRBV7-6	TRBJ2-3	CASSPNYGRGIDTQYF
TRBV11-1	TRBJ1-4	CATSDRYPVEKLFF
TRBV2	TRBJ1-5	CASSGGLGNQPQHF
TRBV10-2	TRBJ1-1	CASSDLLEGTEAFF
TRBV30	TRBJ2-5	CAWSGRDSRGETQYF